This entry describes one TCR beta chain. The antigen is not known. This sample is drawn from a study of CD4 T cells in relation to SARS-CoV-2 and coronaviruses. Study summary: Shared crossreactive spike epitopes were mapped to their HLA restriction. General observations from the study: In roughly 60% of donors, memory CD4+ clonotypes crossrecognized SARS-CoV-2 and at least one common cold coronavirus spike. Crossreactive clones expanded significantly less to SARS-CoV-2 than monoreactive clones.

Generated by immunoSEQ multiplex PCR, the TCRdb table keeps only in-frame clones and is missing some. The top ten clones hold 1.4% of a sample with about 59,000 clones, around 86% of them seen once. Unexposed donor CD4+ T cells date from about 2011-2018, before the COVID-19 pandemic. CD4 enrichment then naive enrichment separated naive from memory CD4+ cells. J lost 0 bases, V lost 3 bases, and 9 bases had no gene match. CDR3 length equals 17 residues. Germline V CDR1 and CDR2: LNHDA, SQIVND (reference sequence). V usage is TRBV19 and J usage is TRBJ2-3; 7 bases are a match to TRBD2. The material sequenced was memory CD4+ T cells from PBMCs. The clonotype was recovered from a human donor in good health. The CDR3 here is CASSMSTQRGSTDTQYF. The CDR3 nucleotides read TGTGCCAGTAGTATGAGTACTCAGCGGGGAAGCACAGATACGCAGTATTTT.